This is a list of T cell receptor beta chains from one sample in a study of OX40 agonist ivuxolimab in advanced cancers. Sequencing used immunoSEQ multiplex PCR; TCRdb keeps in-frame clones, though not all of them. This sample has fewer than 60,000 clones, with roughly nine tenths found just once. The sample consisted of CD4+ or CD8+ T cells sorted from blood, taken in a trial of the OX40 agonist ivuxolimab. These receptors were taken from an adult with an advanced solid tumor such as melanoma, head and neck, liver or kidney cancer. The CDR3 runs from the conserved cysteine through the conserved F or W. A D gene is named only where the DNA matches it firmly. A clone size is listed for some rows: how often the clone was seen (once, few, many), or a class if it is expanded.

CDR3 protein: CASSVQGGHQDYGYTF
CDR3 DNA: TGTGCCAGCAGCGTCCAGGGGGGTCATCAGGACTATGGCTACACCTTC
J gene: TRBJ1-2
V gene: TRBV7-2
clone size: NA
D gene: TRBD1

CDR3 protein: CASNLRGGGNQPQHF
CDR3 DNA: TGTGCCAGCAACTTAAGGGGAGGAGGCAATCAGCCCCAGCATTTT
J gene: TRBJ1-5
V gene: TRBV7-2
clone size: NA
D gene: NA

CDR3 protein: CASSFTSGQETQYF
CDR3 DNA: TGTGCCAGCAGCTTTACTAGCGGCCAAGAGACCCAGTACTTC
J gene: TRBJ2-5
V gene: TRBV7-9
clone size: NA
D gene: TRBD2

CDR3 protein: CASSGGRPLQETQYF
CDR3 DNA: TGTGCCAGCAGTGGGGGCAGACCCCTCCAAGAGACCCAGTACTTC
J gene: TRBJ2-5
V gene: TRBV28
clone size: NA
D gene: NA

CDR3 protein: CASNSMYTDTQYF
CDR3 DNA: TGTGCCAGCAATTCTATGTACACAGATACGCAGTATTTT
J gene: TRBJ2-3
V gene: TRBV28
clone size: NA
D gene: NA

CDR3 protein: CASSPRTDTQYF
CDR3 DNA: TGTGCCAGCAGCCCCCGCACAGATACGCAGTATTTT
J gene: TRBJ2-3
V gene: TRBV7-2
clone size: NA
D gene: NA

CDR3 protein: CASSAVPGGYSNQPQHF
CDR3 DNA: TGTGCCAGCAGCGCCGTCCCAGGGGGTTATAGCAATCAGCCCCAGCATTTT
J gene: TRBJ1-5
V gene: TRBV9
clone size: NA
D gene: TRBD1

CDR3 protein: CASSTGQGVRETQYF
CDR3 DNA: TGTGCCAGCAGCACTGGACAGGGGGTGAGAGAGACCCAGTACTTC
J gene: TRBJ2-5
V gene: TRBV9
clone size: NA
D gene: TRBD1

CDR3 protein: CAISESADYGYTF
CDR3 DNA: TGTGCCATCAGTGAGTCAGCGGACTATGGCTACACCTTC
J gene: TRBJ1-2
V gene: TRBV10-3
clone size: once
D gene: NA

CDR3 protein: CSVFGRRLAGDSTDTQYF
CDR3 DNA: TGCAGCGTCTTCGGCAGGAGACTAGCGGGTGATAGCACAGATACGCAGTATTTT
J gene: TRBJ2-3
V gene: TRBV29-1
clone size: NA
D gene: TRBD2